This entry describes one T cell receptor beta chain. CDR3 size: 17 residues. The germline V and J ends were trimmed by 4 bases and 2 bases, with 20 bases remaining between them. Germline-derived CDR1 and CDR2 are LGHNA and YNFKEQ. This specimen belongs to a study of blood T cell repertoires in COVID-19. The method was immunoSEQ multiplex PCR; TCRdb's version includes in-frame clones alone and lacks a portion of them. The top ten hold approximately 9% of the sample, which has roughly 200,000 clones, 76% seen once. Material: peripheral blood. V usage is TRBV4-2 and J usage is TRBJ1-2, with D perhaps matching TRBD1 (6 bases). This TCR came from a woman aged 45-65 years with active or convalescent COVID-19. The CDR3 loop is CASSRNTDRFTNYGYTF. CDR3 DNA sequence: TGTGCCAGCAGCCGAAACACAGACAGGTTTACAAACTATGGCTACACCTTC.